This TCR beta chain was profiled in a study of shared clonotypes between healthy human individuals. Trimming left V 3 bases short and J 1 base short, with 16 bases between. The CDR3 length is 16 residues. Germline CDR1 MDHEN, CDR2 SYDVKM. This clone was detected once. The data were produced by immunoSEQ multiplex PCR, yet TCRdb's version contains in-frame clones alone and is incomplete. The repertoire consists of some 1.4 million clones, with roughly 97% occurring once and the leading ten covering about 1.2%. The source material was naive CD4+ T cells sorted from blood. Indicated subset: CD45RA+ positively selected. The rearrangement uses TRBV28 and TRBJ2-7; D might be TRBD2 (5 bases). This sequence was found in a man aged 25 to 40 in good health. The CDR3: CASSFSLRGSSYEQYF. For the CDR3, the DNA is TGTGCCAGCAGTTTTTCTCTGCGAGGGTCATCCTACGAGCAGTACTTC.